Following are 12 T cell receptor beta chains from one sample sequenced in a study of CD8+CD57+ T cells in acquired aplastic anemia. The TCR beta profiling, which covered VDJ combination and CDR3 sequence, was carried out using genomic DNA as the template. A single record per CDR3 protein comes from TCRdb applying MiXCR to the reads. The sample includes approximately 190,000 distinct CDR3 sequences, nearly 50% seen only once; the top ten take approximately 9.4%. Those patients picked for sequencing had displayed CD8+CD57+ cell expansion on flow cytometry. The specimen sequenced was sorted CD4+, CD8+, or CD8+CD57+ T cells (not recorded which) from PBMCs. The receptors stem from a human donor with aplastic anemia.

This clonotype was recorded many times. The chain employs TRBV7-2 and TRBJ2-7; 12 nucleotides agree with TRBD2. CDR3 size: 17 residues. V gave up 5 bases and J gave up 7 bases; unmatched junction bases: 15. Looked up from germline, CDR1 is SGHTA and CDR2 is FQGNSA. The CDR3 DNA is TGTGCCAGCAGCCCGCAGGTCGGGACTAGCGGGCTGGGGGAGCAGTACTTC. Translated: CASSPQVGTSGLGEQYF.

A single count supports this clonotype. This rearrangement joins TRBV10-3 to TRBJ2-1, with 13 bases fitting TRBD2. The germline CDR1 and CDR2 sequences are ENHRY and SYGVKD. Trimming cost V 2 bases and J 3 bases; bases outside gene matches: 1. This CDR3 spans 16 amino acids. The CDR3 reads CAISERTSGSYNEQFF. As DNA, the CDR3 is TGTGCCATCAGTGAGCGGACTAGCGGGAGCTACAATGAGCAGTTCTTC.

This clonotype came up many times. This chain uses TRBV7-9 with TRBJ2-1; no firm D call. Germline CDR1 SEHNR, CDR2 FQNEAQ (reference sequence). The CDR3 extends over 15 amino acids. The V gene lost 7 bases and the J gene lost 0 bases, with 13 bases spanning the gap. CDR3 bases: TGTGCCAGCACCGAAACCAGGATCTCCTACAATGAGCAGTTCTTC. This encodes CASTETRISYNEQFF.

This clonotype was picked up a small number of times. This rearrangement joins TRBV27 to TRBJ1-1; 8 bases are a match to TRBD1. CDR3 length: 15 amino acids. Per the germline V gene, CDR1 is MNHEY and CDR2 is SMNVEV (reference sequence). V lost 6 bases, J lost 1 base, and 7 bases stayed unmatched. The CDR3 coding sequence is TGTGCCAGCAGCCGTCAGGGGGCTGGGAACACTGAAGCTTTCTTT. The encoded protein is CASSRQGAGNTEAFF.

The V call is TRBV6-1, the J call TRBJ1-1, with D perhaps TRBD1 (6 bases). The CDR3 covers 16 residues. The V end lost 4 bases, the J end lost 5 bases, and 20 bases lay between the germline ends. Germline CDR1 is MNHNS and CDR2 is SASEGT. Here the CDR3 reads CASSAVQGFAYTEAFF. The CDR3 region has the DNA TGTGCCAGCAGTGCTGTACAGGGCTTTGCGTATACTGAAGCTTTCTTT.

The chain couples TRBV6-1 to TRBJ1-1, with TRBD1 identical over 10 bases. Per the germline V gene, CDR1 is MNHNS and CDR2 is SASEGT. The CDR3 contains 16 residues. With V trimmed by 2 bases and J by 5 bases, 8 bases remained unmatched. Here the CDR3 reads CASSERRTGGGTEAFF. The CDR3 DNA sequence: TGTGCCAGCAGTGAAAGGAGGACAGGGGGTGGGACTGAAGCTTTCTTT.

This clonotype was counted at least ten times. This rearrangement joins TRBV27 to TRBJ2-7, with 8 nucleotides matching TRBD1. The germline V gene has CDR1 MNHEY and CDR2 SMNVEV (reference sequence). V shed 4 bases and J 7 bases; nucleotides not matched to a gene: 12. The CDR3 has 15 residues. CDR3 nucleotides: TGTGCCAGCAGTTCGATAGGACAGGGAAGTGCAGAGCAGTACTTC. Translating it yields CASSSIGQGSAEQYF.

The chain joins TRBV10-1 to TRBJ2-7; 12 bases line up with TRBD2. CDR1 and CDR2 from the germline V gene are WNHNN and SYGVQD (reference sequence). After removal of 5 bases from V and 1 base from J, the junction contained 6 bases not matched to a gene. The length of the CDR3 is 16 residues. In DNA form, the CDR3 reads TGCGCCAGCAGTAGGACTAGCGGGGCCATATCCTACGAGCAGTACTTC. Protein: CASSRTSGAISYEQYF.

Worth noting for this clonotype: Mismatch with germline at one junction end may stem from a read error. J is TRBJ2-7 and V is TRBV4-3, with a weak D call TRBD1 (5 bases). This CDR3 region has 13 residues. Germline assignment: CDR1 LGHNA and CDR2 YSLEER. The CDR3 DNA sequence: TGCGCCAGCAGCCAAGGTCCAGGGTCCGAGCAGCACTTC. Protein: CASSQGPGSEQHF.

The V gene is TRBV29-1, the J gene TRBJ1-5; D possibly corresponds to TRBD1 (5 bases). Per germline, CDR1 SQVTM and CDR2 ANQGSEA. This CDR3 region has 14 residues. The V end lost 6 bases, the J end lost 3 bases, and 15 bases lay between the germline ends. CDR3 in amino acids: CSVGMGPNNQPQHF. The CDR3 DNA sequence: TGCAGCGTGGGCATGGGACCCAACAATCAGCCCCAGCATTTT.

The genes are TRBV18 and TRBJ2-7; D possibly corresponds to TRBD1 (6 bases). CDR1 is KGHSH, CDR2 LQKENI, per germline. Trimming took 6 bases from V and 7 from J, leaving 16 bases between them. The CDR3 has 13 residues. CDR3 DNA: TGTGCCAGCTCCTTAACAGGGAATGAAGAGCAGTACTTC. It encodes CASSLTGNEEQYF.

The chain uses TRBV12-3 or TRBV12-4 and TRBJ2-1; D not resolved. Trimming took off 5 bases at V and 0 bases at J, with 11 bases between the two ends. CDR3 length equals 15 residues. As DNA, the CDR3 is TGTGCCAGCAGTGGGTCCGGAGTCTCCTACAATGAGCAGTTCTTC. This gives the protein CASSGSGVSYNEQFF.